Presented here are 5 T cell receptor beta chains from one specimen sequenced in a study of cytomegalovirus exposure and HLA in healthy donors. PCR involved 60 Vbeta and 13 Jbeta primers. Produced via immunoSEQ multiplex PCR; TCRdb's table is partial and in-frame only. The sample carries under 200,000 clones, less than 85% recorded once. Sequencing was done on a sample of PBMCs. The receptors come from a man aged 40-55 years in good health and CMV-seronegative.

The V and J genes are TRBV6-5 and TRBJ1-6, with D perhaps TRBD1 (5 bases). The V end lost 0 bases, the J end lost 10 bases, and 13 bases lay between the germline ends. This CDR3 has 15 residues. From germline, CDR1 is MNHEY and CDR2 SVGAGI. CDR3 loop: CASSYSNGQGSPLHF. The CDR3 DNA reads TGTGCCAGCAGTTACTCGAACGGGCAGGGCTCACCCCTCCACTTT.

The chain uses TRBV14 and TRBJ2-2; no firm D call. Trimming removed 2 bases at V and 2 bases at J, with 12 bases between. Per germline, CDR1 SGHDN and CDR2 FVKESK. This CDR3 comprises 16 residues. In DNA form, the CDR3 reads TGTGCCAGCAGCCAACTGCCGACACGTAACACCGGGGAGCTGTTTTTT. Translated, it gives CASSQLPTRNTGELFF. Full variable domain (missing parts from reference TRBV14 and TRBJ2-2): EAGVTQFPSHSVIEKGQTVTLRCDPISGHDNLYWYRRVMGKEIKFLLHFVKESKQDESGMPNNRFLAERTGGTYSTLKVQPAELEDSGVYFCASSQLPTRNTGELFFGEGSRLTVL.

The J gene is TRBJ2-3, the V gene TRBV30; TRBD2 is a possible D gene (5 bases). Germline CDR1 GTSNPN, CDR2 SVGIG (reference sequence). This CDR3 has 15 residues. Deletions cut 0 bases from V and 4 bases from J, with 14 bases between. In nucleotides, the CDR3 is TGTGCCTGGAGTGTATTACCCGGAGGTTCAGATACGCAGTATTTT. This sequence encodes CAWSVLPGGSDTQYF.

This sequence joins TRBV23-1 and TRBJ2-1; perhaps TRBD2 as D (5 bases). TRBV23-1 is noted as an ORF with a role that remains uncertain. The CDR3 is made up of 15 amino acids. V shed 2 bases and J shed 3 bases, with 11 bases lying between them. This chain's CDR3 is CASSQDRGLYNEQFF. CDR3 bases: TGCGCCAGCAGTCAAGACCGAGGACTCTACAATGAGCAGTTCTTC.

The gene calls are TRBV7-3 and TRBJ2-5; 10 nucleotides align to TRBD2. The V and J ends lost 5 bases and 4 bases, in that order; junction bases with no gene match: 7. The germline CDR1 and CDR2 sequences are SGHTA and FQGTGA. The CDR3 is 15 amino acids. CDR3 nucleotide sequence: TGTGCCAGCAGCCCATCTAGCGGGAGCTCAGAGACCCAGTACTTC. It encodes CASSPSSGSSETQYF.